The 20 T cell receptor beta chains in this list originate from one sample, sequenced in a study of technical replicates of blood from several donors. Some clones are missing from TCRdb's copy, which holds only in-frame ones; the method was immunoSEQ multiplex PCR. Of approximately 94,000 clones in the sample, 90% to 96% were seen once. Sample: T cells isolated from PBMCs. These receptors all stem from a human donor in good health.

The CDR3, as DNA: TGTGCCAGCAGCGGACGAGGGGAAGGGACTAGCGGGAGGAGTTACAATGAGCAGTTCTTC. As protein: CASSGRGEGTSGRSYNEQFF. This sequence joins TRBV9 and TRBJ2-1; TRBD2 matches 15 bases. V was pared by 3 bases and J by 4 bases, with 14 bases of the junction left unmatched. Germline CDR1 reads SGDLS; CDR2 reads YYNGEE. CDR3 length equals 20 residues.

V usage is TRBV7-3 and J usage is TRBJ1-5, with D uncertain. V was clipped by 2 bases and J by 4 bases, with 6 bases between them. Germline loops: CDR1 SGHTA, CDR2 FQGTGA. This CDR3 spans 13 amino acids. The CDR3 DNA sequence: TGTGCCAGCAGCTTATCGGTGAATCAGCCCCAGCATTTT. This codes for CASSLSVNQPQHF.

This clone has only one observation. The chain carries TRBV6-5 and TRBJ2-3; D gene ambiguous. The CDR3 is 11 residues long. CDR1 and CDR2 (germline): MNHEY, SVGAGI. The V end was cut by 4 bases, the J end by 6 bases, with 5 bases between. The CDR3 sequence is CASSLRDTQYF. CDR3 in DNA: TGTGCCAGCAGTTTGCGGGATACGCAGTATTTT.

The J gene is TRBJ2-2, the V gene TRBV19; maybe TRBD2 (5 bases). CDR1 LNHDA and CDR2 SQIVND come from the germline V gene (reference sequence). The V end lost 1 base, the J end lost 4 bases, and 10 bases lay between the germline ends. The CDR3 is made up of 15 amino acids. CDR3 sequence (DNA): TGTGCCAGTAGTATAGCTCTAGCAGGCACCGGGGAGCTGTTTTTT. Encoded protein: CASSIALAGTGELFF. Looking up the rest from reference TRBV19 and TRBJ2-2 gives the full variable domain: DGGITQSPKYLFRKEGQNVTLSCEQNLNHDAMYWYRQDPGQGLRLIYYSQIVNDFQKGDIAEGYSVSREKKESFPLTVTSAQKNPTAFYLCASSIALAGTGELFFGEGSRLTVL.

The sample holds one count of this clone. The chain uses TRBV6-5 and TRBJ2-7; 8 bases are a match to TRBD1. The CDR3 sequence is 14 residues long. The V segment lost 3 bases and the J segment 2 bases; nucleotides outside the gene matches: 3. Germline-derived CDR1 and CDR2 are MNHEY and SVGAGI. CDR3 sequence: CASSYTGQAYEQYF. The CDR3 coding sequence is TGTGCCAGCAGTTATACGGGACAGGCCTACGAGCAGTACTTC.

The chain has TRBV7-3 and TRBJ2-2; 16 bases line up with TRBD2. Per the germline V gene, CDR1 is SGHTA and CDR2 is FQGTGA. V was clipped by 3 bases and J by 3 bases; unmatched bases: 7. CDR3 length equals 19 residues. CDR3 DNA sequence: TGTGCCAGCAGCTTCGGGGGACTAGCGGGAGGGCTATACACCGGGGAGCTGTTTTTT. This encodes CASSFGGLAGGLYTGELFF.

The chain uses TRBV6-5 and TRBJ1-4; perhaps TRBD1 as D (5 bases). Germline V gene sequence: CDR1 MNHEY, CDR2 SVGAGI. The CDR3 is made up of 12 amino acids. Trimming pared 8 bases from V and 10 bases from J, leaving 14 bases between. CDR3 bases: TGTGCCAGCTGGGGGGGGAAGGGAAAACTGTTTTTT. This encodes CASWGGKGKLFF.

The chain is built from TRBV6-5 and TRBJ1-5; 7 nucleotides align to TRBD1. The CDR3 runs 13 residues. After removal of 5 bases from V and 7 bases from J, the junction contained 5 bases not matched to a gene. CDR1 and CDR2 (germline): MNHEY, SVGAGI. This chain's CDR3 is CASSGTVEQPQHF. CDR3 DNA: TGTGCCAGCAGTGGGACAGTGGAACAGCCCCAGCATTTT.

The chain combines TRBV7-9 with TRBJ1-5, with a possible D match to TRBD1 (6 bases). The CDR3 has 16 amino acids. Germline loops: CDR1 SEHNR, CDR2 FQNEAQ (reference sequence). V gave up 4 bases and J gave up 0 bases, with 13 bases separating them. The DNA of the CDR3 is TGTGCCAGCAGCTCCATCGGGACACCTAGCAATCAGCCCCAGCATTTT. It specifies CASSSIGTPSNQPQHF.

V usage is TRBV10-1 and J usage is TRBJ2-7; the D gene is possibly TRBD1 (5 bases). V shed 3 bases and J shed 0 bases, with 15 bases lying between them. The germline CDR1 and CDR2 sequences are WNHNN and SYGVQD (reference sequence). The CDR3 is made up of 16 amino acids. CDR3 coding DNA: TGCGCCAGCAGTGAAGGCAAAGGGGCGAGCTCCTACGAGCAGTACTTC. As protein: CASSEGKGASSYEQYF.

The chain couples TRBV10-3 to TRBJ2-4; TRBD2 is a possible D gene (5 bases). This CDR3 spans 14 amino acids. CDR1 and CDR2 from the germline V gene are ENHRY and SYGVKD. Trimming left V 8 bases short and J 6 bases short, with 17 bases between. CDR3 residues: CAISEEIVLNIQYF. CDR3 in DNA: TGTGCCATCTCGGAGGAGATAGTGTTAAACATTCAGTACTTC.

The chain links TRBV10-3 to TRBJ2-1, with TRBD1 identical over 9 bases. CDR1 and CDR2 (germline): ENHRY, SYGVKD. V shed 9 bases and J 10 bases; nucleotides not matched to a gene: 10. The CDR3 loop spans 13 amino acids. CDR3 protein: CAIRPGQGPEQFF. CDR3 coding DNA: TGTGCCATAAGACCGGGACAGGGCCCCGAGCAGTTCTTC.

This rearrangement joins TRBV7-2 to TRBJ2-2, with D unresolved. In germline, CDR1 is SGHTA, CDR2 FQGNSA. The V end was cut by 10 bases, the J end by 5 bases, with 8 bases between. CDR3 size: 11 residues. CDR3 protein: CAIFKTGELFF. The CDR3 DNA follows: TGTGCCATATTTAAAACCGGGGAGCTGTTTTTT.

This chain joins TRBV27 and TRBJ2-2; a possible D gene is TRBD2 (6 bases). The CDR3 is 13 amino acids. CDR1 MNHEY and CDR2 SMNVEV come from the germline V gene (reference sequence). V dropped 10 bases and J dropped 6 bases, with 15 bases sitting between them. CDR3 coding DNA: TGTGCCATCGCGGGAACCCCCGCCGGGGAGCTGTTTTTT. Translation: CAIAGTPAGELFF.

This clone was detected once. This rearrangement joins TRBV7-2 to TRBJ1-2; D remains unclear. Germline CDR1 is SGHTA and CDR2 is FQGNSA. This CDR3 is 12 amino acids long. Deletions cut 1 base from V and 8 bases from J, with 8 bases between. The CDR3 nucleotides are TGTGCCAGCAGCTTAGGGGGAGTCGGCTACACCTTC. Protein: CASSLGGVGYTF.

The CDR3 is CASRYGIPSYEQYF. Here the CDR3 DNA reads TGTGCCAGCAGATACGGGATTCCCTCCTACGAGCAGTACTTC. This chain uses TRBV5-8 with TRBJ2-7; D is perhaps TRBD2 (5 bases). Per the germline V gene, CDR1 is SGHTS and CDR2 is YDEGEE. This CDR3 is 14 amino acids long. Between the trimmed V and J ends, which lost 5 bases and 0 bases, there was a span of 12 bases.

The V gene is TRBV4-1, the J gene TRBJ2-7, with TRBD1 matching 9 bases. This CDR3 comprises 17 residues. The V and J ends lost 3 bases and 0 bases, in that order; junction bases with no gene match: 9. Germline V gene data show CDR1 as MGHRA and CDR2 as YSYEKL. CDR3 DNA sequence: TGCGCCAGCAGCCACGCAACCGGGACAGGGAGCTCCTACGAGCAGTACTTC. Its translation is CASSHATGTGSSYEQYF.

This chain joins TRBV5-1 and TRBJ1-1; 11 positions match TRBD1. The CDR3 covers 16 residues. Germline V gives CDR1 SGHRS, CDR2 YFSETQ. The V segment lost 2 bases and the J segment 3 bases; nucleotides outside the gene matches: 6. CDR3 bases: TGCGCCAGCAGCTTTGGGGACAGGGGGTATGACACTGAAGCTTTCTTT. Encoded protein: CASSFGDRGYDTEAFF. Full variable domain (rest looked up from reference TRBV5-1 and TRBJ1-1): KAGVTQTPRYLIKTRGQQVTLSCSPISGHRSVSWYQQTPGQGLQFLFEYFSETQRNKGNFPGRFSGRQFSNSRSEMNVSTLELGDSALYLCASSFGDRGYDTEAFFGQGTRLTVV.

Worth noting for this clone: Mismatch with germline at one junction end may stem from a read error. The chain has TRBV7-2 and TRBJ1-2, with no clear D. CDR1 and CDR2 (germline): SGHTA, FQGNSA. The CDR3 has 12 amino acids. The CDR3 DNA is TGTGCCAGCAGCTCCAACCGACAAACTTTTTTCTTC. Its translation: CASSSNRQTFFF.

This chain uses TRBV27 with TRBJ2-4, with a tentative D call TRBD2 (5 bases). V was cut by 4 bases and J by 7 bases, with 17 bases left in between. The CDR3 extends over 15 amino acids. Germline assignment: CDR1 MNHEY and CDR2 SMNVEV (reference sequence). CDR3 nucleotide sequence: TGTGCCAGCAGTTCAGAGACCGGAACGGGGAACATTCAGTACTTC. This encodes CASSSETGTGNIQYF.